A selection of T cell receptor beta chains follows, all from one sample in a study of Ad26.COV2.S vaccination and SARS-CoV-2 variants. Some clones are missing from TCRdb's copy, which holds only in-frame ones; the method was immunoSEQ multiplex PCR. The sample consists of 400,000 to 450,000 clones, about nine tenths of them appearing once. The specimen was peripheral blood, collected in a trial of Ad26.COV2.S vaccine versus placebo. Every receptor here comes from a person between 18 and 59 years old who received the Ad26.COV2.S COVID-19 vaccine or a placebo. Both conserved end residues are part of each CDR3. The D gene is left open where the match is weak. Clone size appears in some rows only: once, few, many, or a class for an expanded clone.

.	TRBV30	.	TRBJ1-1	TGTGCCTGGAGTGTGGCAGGGCTTGAACTTGCTGAAGCTTTCTTT	CAWSVAGLELAEAFF
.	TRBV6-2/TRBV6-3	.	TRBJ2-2	TGTGCCAGCAGTTACCGGGCAGGGCGTTTGGACACCGGGGAGCTGTTTTTT	CASSYRAGRLDTGELFF
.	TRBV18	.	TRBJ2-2	TGTGCCAGCTCACCGCTGCGACAACAGGGGAACACCGGGGAGCTGTTTTTT	CASSPLRQQGNTGELFF
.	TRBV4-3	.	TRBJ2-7	TGCGCCAGCAGCCAAGAGGGGGGCCTGTCCTACGAGCAGTACTTC	CASSQEGGLSYEQYF
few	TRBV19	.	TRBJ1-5	TGTGCCAGTAGTATATCGGGGGCAGAGCCCCAGCATTTT	CASSISGAEPQHF
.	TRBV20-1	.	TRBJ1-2	TGCAGTGCTAGTCCCACCTCTCAGGACTATGGCTACACCTTC	CSASPTSQDYGYTF
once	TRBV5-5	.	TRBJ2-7	TGTGCCAGCAGCTTGGCCGGGCGGGAATACGAGCAGTACTTC	CASSLAGREYEQYF
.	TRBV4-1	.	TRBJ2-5	TGCGCCAGCAGCCAAGTGGTCCGAATACTAGAGCAAGAGACCCAGTACTTC	CASSQVVRILEQETQYF
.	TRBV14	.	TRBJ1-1	TGTGCCAGCAGCCTCCTCCCGCGGATAACTGAAGCTTTCTTT	CASSLLPRITEAFF
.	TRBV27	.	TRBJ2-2	TGTGCCAGCAGTTCGTGGGGAACGGACACCGGGGAGCTGTTTTTT	CASSSWGTDTGELFF
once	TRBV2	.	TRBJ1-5	TGTGCCAGCAGTGAGGAGGGGCCGAATTATAGCAATCAGCCCCAGCATTTT	CASSEEGPNYSNQPQHF
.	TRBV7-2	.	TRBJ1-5	TGTGCCAGCAGGTCTTCGGTGGATCAGCCCCAGCATTTT	CASRSSVDQPQHF
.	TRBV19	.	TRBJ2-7	TGTGCCAGTCGCCGGGGGCCTAATTACGAGCAGTACTTC	CASRRGPNYEQYF
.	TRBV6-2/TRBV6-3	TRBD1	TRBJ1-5	TGTGCCAGCAGTTACTATTGGACAGGGACCCCCCAGCCCCAGCATTTT	CASSYYWTGTPQPQHF
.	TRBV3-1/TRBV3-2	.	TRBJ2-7	TGTGCCAGCAGCCCTGGGACACCTTTCGAGCAGTACTTC	CASSPGTPFEQYF
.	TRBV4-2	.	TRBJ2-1	TGTGCCAGCAGCCAAGAAGTGGGGAGGAATGAGCAGTTCTTC	CASSQEVGRNEQFF
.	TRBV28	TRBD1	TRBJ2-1	TGTGCCAGCACCGTCGACAGGGATGAGCAGTTCTTC	CASTVDRDEQFF
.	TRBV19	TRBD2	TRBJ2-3	TGTGCCAGTAGTATAACTAGCGGGAGGGCCGTTACAGATACGCAGTATTTT	CASSITSGRAVTDTQYF
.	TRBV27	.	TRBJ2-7	TGTGCCAGCAGTTTAGGAGACAATTCCTACGAGCAGTACTTC	CASSLGDNSYEQYF
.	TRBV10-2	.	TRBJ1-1	TGCGCCAGCAGTGAGGGCACTGAAGCTTTCTTT	CASSEGTEAFF
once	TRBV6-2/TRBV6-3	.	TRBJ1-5	TGTGCCAGCAGTTCAGGGGCCGGCAATCAGCCCCAGCATTTT	CASSSGAGNQPQHF
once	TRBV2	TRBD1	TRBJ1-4	TGTGCCAGCAGCGCCGGGACAGGGGGCAGGAGGGAAAAACTGTTTTTT	CASSAGTGGRREKLFF
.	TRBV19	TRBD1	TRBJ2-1	TGTGCCAGTAGTATAGGGACAGGGGCCTACTCCTACAATGAGCAGTTCTTC	CASSIGTGAYSYNEQFF
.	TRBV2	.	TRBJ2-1	TGTGCCAGCAGCCCTCTCCACAATGAGCAGTTCTTC	CASSPLHNEQFF
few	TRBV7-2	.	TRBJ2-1	TGTGCCAGCAGCAAACCGGGACCAGGGAATGAGCAGTTCTTC	CASSKPGPGNEQFF
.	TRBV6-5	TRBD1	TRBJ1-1	TGTGCCAGCAGTTCGCGGACAGGGGGCACTGAAGCTTTCTTT	CASSSRTGGTEAFF
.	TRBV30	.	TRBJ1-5	TGTGCCTGCAGCGACGGATACAATCAGCCCCAGCATTTT	CACSDGYNQPQHF
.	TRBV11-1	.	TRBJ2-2	TGTGCCAGCAGTGCTCAGTCAGGATTCGCCACCGGGGAGCTGTTTTTT	CASSAQSGFATGELFF
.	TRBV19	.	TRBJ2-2	TGTGCCAGTAGTGAGATGCGACAGGGGACTAGACGAAACACCGGGGAGCTGTTTTTT	CASSEMRQGTRRNTGELFF
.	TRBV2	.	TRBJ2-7	TGTGCCAGCAGTCACACAGGGACGGACTCCTACGAGCAGTACTTC	CASSHTGTDSYEQYF
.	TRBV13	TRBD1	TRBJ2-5	TGTGCCAGCAGCTCGACAGGGGAAGAGACCCAGTACTTC	CASSSTGEETQYF
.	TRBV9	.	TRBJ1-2	TGTGCCAGCAGCGTAGCGGGGAACTATGGCTACACCTTC	CASSVAGNYGYTF
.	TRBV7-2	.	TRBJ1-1	TGTGCCAGCAGCTTAGTATTCGGGGGTTCCACTGAAGCTTTCTTT	CASSLVFGGSTEAFF
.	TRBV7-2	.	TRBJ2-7	TGTGCCAGCAGCCCCCGTCCCGGGACATTCGTCAACGAGCAGTACTTC	CASSPRPGTFVNEQYF
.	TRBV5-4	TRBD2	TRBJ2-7	TGTGCCAGCAGCGAGACTAGCGGGAGCGCCTACGAGCAGTACTTC	CASSETSGSAYEQYF
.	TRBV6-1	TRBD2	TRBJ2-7	TGTGCCAGCAGTGAAGGGGGGGAGGGCCCCTACGAGCAGTACTTC	CASSEGGEGPYEQYF
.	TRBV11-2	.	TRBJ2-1	TGTGCCAGCAGCTGGACAGCATCCCCCTACAATGAGCAGTTCTTC	CASSWTASPYNEQFF
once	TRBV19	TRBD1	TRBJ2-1	TGTGCCAGTAGTATCCGGCTCCGGACAGGGCTCACCTACAATGAGCAGTTCTTC	CASSIRLRTGLTYNEQFF
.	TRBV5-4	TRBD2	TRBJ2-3	TGTGCCAGCAGCTCGTCTAGCGGTACTAGCACAGATACGCAGTATTTT	CASSSSSGTSTDTQYF
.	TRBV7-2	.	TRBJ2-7	TGTGCCAGCAGCCGGACTAACTACGAGCAGTACTTC	CASSRTNYEQYF
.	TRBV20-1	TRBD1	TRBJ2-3	TGCAGTGCTAGTAGGTCAGGGGGCAAACCGGATACGCAGTATTTT	CSASRSGGKPDTQYF
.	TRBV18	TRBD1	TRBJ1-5	TGTGCCAGCTCAACATGGGACAGGGGATTTCAGCCCCAGCATTTT	CASSTWDRGFQPQHF
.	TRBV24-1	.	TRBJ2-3	TGTGCCACCAGCTCCCCGGGAGATACCCCTCGCACAGATACGCAGTATTTT	CATSSPGDTPRTDTQYF
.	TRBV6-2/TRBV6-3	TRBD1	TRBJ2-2	TGTGCCAGCAGCGGACAGGGGGCTATAACCGGGGAGCTGTTTTTT	CASSGQGAITGELFF
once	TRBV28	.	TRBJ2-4	TGTGCCAGCAGTCCCCTCGGAGCCTTAATAGCCAAAAACATTCAGTACTTC	CASSPLGALIAKNIQYF
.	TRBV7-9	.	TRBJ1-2	TGTGCCAGCAGAACAGGGTCGGACTATGGCTACACCTTC	CASRTGSDYGYTF
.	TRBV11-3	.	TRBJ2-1	TGTGCCAGCAGCAGCGCCGGTGAGCAGTTCTTC	CASSSAGEQFF
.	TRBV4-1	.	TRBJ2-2	TGCGCCAGCAAAGGGGGGCCGAACACCGGGGAGCTGTTTTTT	CASKGGPNTGELFF
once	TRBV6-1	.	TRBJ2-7	TGTGCCAGCAGTGAAAAGGCTAGCTCCTACGAGCAGTACTTC	CASSEKASSYEQYF
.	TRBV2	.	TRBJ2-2	TGTGCCAGCAATCCAGGGGCCACCGGGGAGCTGTTTTTT	CASNPGATGELFF
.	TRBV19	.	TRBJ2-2	TGTGCCAGTAGTATAGGTGGATCCGGGGAGCTGTTTTTT	CASSIGGSGELFF
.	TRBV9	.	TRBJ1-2	TGTGCCAGCAGCCCGAGGGAGAGCTTC	CASSPRESF
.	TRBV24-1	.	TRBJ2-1	TGTGCCACCAGTGCTTCGGACCTTTACAATGAGCAGTTCTTC	CATSASDLYNEQFF
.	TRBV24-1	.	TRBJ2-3	TGTGCCACCAGTCCCGGGACTCAGGTGGGCACAGATACGCAGTATTTT	CATSPGTQVGTDTQYF
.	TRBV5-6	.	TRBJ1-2	TGTGCCAGCAGCTTGGGTGGAGATGGCTACACCTTC	CASSLGGDGYTF
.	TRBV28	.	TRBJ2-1	TGTGCCAGCACTCTTGGGAACAATGAGCAGTTCTTC	CASTLGNNEQFF
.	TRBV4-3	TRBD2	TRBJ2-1	TGCGCCAGCAGCCAAGGACGGGGACTAGCGGGAGGGCCTTTTCTCGAGCAGTTCTTC	CASSQGRGLAGGPFLEQFF
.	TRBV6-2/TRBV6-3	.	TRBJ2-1	TGTGCCAGCAGTTACTCGAGTGCTAGTGAAAACAATGAGCAGTTCTTC	CASSYSSASENNEQFF
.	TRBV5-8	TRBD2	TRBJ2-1	TGTGCCAGCAGCTGGGGTCGGACTAGCGGGAGTAGGAATGAGCAGTTCTTC	CASSWGRTSGSRNEQFF